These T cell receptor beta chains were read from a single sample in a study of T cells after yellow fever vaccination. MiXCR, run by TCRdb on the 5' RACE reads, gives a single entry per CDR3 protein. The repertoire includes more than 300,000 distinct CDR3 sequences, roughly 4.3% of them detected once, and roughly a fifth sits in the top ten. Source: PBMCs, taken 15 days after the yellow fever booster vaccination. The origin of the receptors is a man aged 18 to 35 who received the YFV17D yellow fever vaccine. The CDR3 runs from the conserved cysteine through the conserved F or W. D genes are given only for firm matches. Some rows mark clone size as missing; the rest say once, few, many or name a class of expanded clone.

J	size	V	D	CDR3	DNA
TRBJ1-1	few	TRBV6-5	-	CASSYGGADTEAFF	TGTGCCAGCAGTTACGGTGGGGCGGACACTGAAGCTTTCTTT
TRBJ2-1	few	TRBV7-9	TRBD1	CASSSQSGQGVVEQFF	TGTGCCAGCAGCTCCCAATCGGGACAGGGGGTTGTTGAGCAGTTCTTC
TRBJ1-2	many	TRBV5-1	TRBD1	CASSLGTGHGYTF	TGCGCCAGCAGCTTGGGGACAGGACATGGCTACACCTTC
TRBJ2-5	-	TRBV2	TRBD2	CASSELAESTQYF	TGTGCCAGCAGTGAACTAGCGGAGTCGACCCAGTACTTC
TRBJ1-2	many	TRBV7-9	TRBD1	CASSLTGYDYGYTF	TGTGCCAGCAGCTTGACAGGGTATGACTATGGCTACACCTTC
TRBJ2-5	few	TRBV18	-	CASSPQATAGTQYF	TGTGCCAGCTCACCACAGGCGACGGCGGGGACCCAGTACTTC
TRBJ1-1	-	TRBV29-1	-	CSVEGGIIGEAFF	TGCAGCGTTGAGGGGGGTATAATTGGTGAAGCTTTCTTT
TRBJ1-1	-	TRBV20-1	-	CSARTAKNTEAFF	TGCAGTGCACGGACAGCGAAGAACACTGAAGCTTTCTTT
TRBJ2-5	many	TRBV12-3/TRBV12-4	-	CASTVGTFWETQYF	TGTGCCAGCACCGTGGGGACATTCTGGGAGACCCAGTACTTC
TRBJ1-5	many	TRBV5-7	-	CASNIGVNQPQHF	TGTGCCAGCAACATCGGGGTCAATCAGCCCCAGCATTTT
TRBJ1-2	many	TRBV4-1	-	CASSQPGGRDYGYTF	TGCGCCAGCAGCCAGCCGGGGGGCCGGGACTATGGCTACACCTTC
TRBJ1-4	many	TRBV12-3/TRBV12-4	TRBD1	CASSNTGGREKLFF	TGTGCCAGCAGTAACACAGGGGGACGTGAAAAACTGTTTTTT
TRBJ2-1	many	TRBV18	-	CASSPPGRRPFF	TGTGCCAGCTCACCACCGGGACGGAGACCCTTCTTC
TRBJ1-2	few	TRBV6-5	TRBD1	CASSTADRGRGYTF	TGTGCCAGCAGTACCGCGGACAGGGGTCGTGGCTACACCTTC
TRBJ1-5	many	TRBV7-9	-	CASSRDSFNQPQHF	TGTGCCAGCAGCCGAGACAGCTTCAATCAGCCCCAGCATTTT
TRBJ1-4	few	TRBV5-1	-	CASSSGEGEKLFF	TGCGCCAGCAGCTCGGGGGAGGGAGAAAAACTGTTTTTT
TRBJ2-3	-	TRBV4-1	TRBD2	CASSSGLAGAGDTQYF	TGCGCCAGCAGCTCCGGACTAGCGGGGGCGGGGGATACGCAGTATTTT
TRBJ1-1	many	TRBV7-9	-	CASSFRLNTEAFF	TGTGCCAGCAGCTTTCGACTGAACACTGAAGCTTTCTTT
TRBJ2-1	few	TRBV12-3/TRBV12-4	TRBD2	CASSPGEYSSGVRREQFF	TGTGCCAGCAGCCCCGGAGAGTACTCTAGCGGGGTCCGGCGGGAGCAGTTCTTC
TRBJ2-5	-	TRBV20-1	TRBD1	CSADRVGIGETQYF	TGCAGTGCTGACAGGGTGGGCATCGGGGAGACCCAGTACTTC
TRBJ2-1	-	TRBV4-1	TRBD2	CASSQDEWEGSYNEQFF	TGCGCCAGCAGCCAAGATGAATGGGAGGGCTCCTACAATGAGCAGTTCTTC
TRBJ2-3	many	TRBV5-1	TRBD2	CASSRRGLAGDTDTQYF	TGCGCCAGCAGCCGACGGGGACTAGCGGGGGACACAGATACGCAGTATTTT
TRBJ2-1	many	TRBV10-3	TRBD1	CAISESGTGLIGNEQFF	TGTGCCATCAGTGAGTCAGGGACAGGGTTGATTGGGAATGAGCAGTTCTTC
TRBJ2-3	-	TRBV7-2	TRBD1	CASSKQGVKTTDTQYF	TGTGCCAGCTCAAAACAGGGGGTAAAGACCACAGATACGCAGTATTTT
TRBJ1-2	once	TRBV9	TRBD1	CASSVPGGFAAYGYTF	TGTGCCAGCAGCGTACCAGGGGGCTTCGCAGCCTATGGCTACACCTTC
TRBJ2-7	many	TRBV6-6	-	CASSRLTAYEQYF	TGTGCCAGCAGCCGCTTGACAGCCTACGAGCAGTACTTC
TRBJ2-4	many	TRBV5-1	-	CASSSLTGAAGIQYF	TGCGCCAGCAGCTCCCTTACGGGCGCCGCCGGCATTCAGTACTTC
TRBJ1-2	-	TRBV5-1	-	CASSFSWEKLDGYTF	TGCGCCAGCAGCTTCAGTTGGGAAAAGTTGGATGGCTACACCTTC
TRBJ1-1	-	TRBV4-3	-	CASSPMRGSEAFF	TGCGCCAGCAGCCCCATGCGGGGTTCTGAAGCTTTCTTT
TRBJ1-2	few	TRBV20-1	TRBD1	CSVQDRRHYGYTF	TGCAGTGTTCAGGACAGGCGACACTATGGCTACACCTTC
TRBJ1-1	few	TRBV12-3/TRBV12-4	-	CASSRQGGARMAFF	TGTGCCAGCAGTCGCCAAGGGGGGGCTCGAATGGCTTTCTTT
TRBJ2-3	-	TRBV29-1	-	CSVEGATRLLTDTQYF	TGCAGCGTTGAAGGGGCGACCAGACTCCTCACAGATACGCAGTATTTT
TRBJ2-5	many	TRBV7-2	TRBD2	CASSGKTGGKTQYF	TGTGCCAGCAGCGGGAAGACGGGGGGAAAGACCCAGTACTTC
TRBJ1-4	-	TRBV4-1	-	CASSPVGPANEKLFF	TGCGCCAGCAGCCCGGTGGGGCCGGCTAATGAAAAACTGTTTTTT
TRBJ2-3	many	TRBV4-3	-	CASSQVGVHSSTDTQYF	TGCGCCAGCAGCCAAGTTGGGGTCCACTCATCCACAGATACGCAGTATTTT
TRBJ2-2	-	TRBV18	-	CASSPQVMGTGELFF	TGTGCCAGCTCACCGCAGGTCATGGGGACCGGGGAGCTGTTTTTT
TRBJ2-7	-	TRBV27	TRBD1	CASSSAGGWEQYF	TGTGCCAGCAGTTCAGCAGGGGGCTGGGAGCAGTACTTC
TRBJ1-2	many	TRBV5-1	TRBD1	CASRKGTGEYGYTF	TGCGCCAGCAGGAAGGGGACAGGGGAATATGGCTACACCTTC
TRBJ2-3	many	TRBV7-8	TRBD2	CASSLLAGGASSTTDTQYF	TGTGCCAGCAGTTTACTAGCGGGGGGGGCTTCTTCCACCACAGATACGCAGTATTTT
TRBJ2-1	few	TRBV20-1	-	CSAPGSNEQFF	TGCAGTGCCCCGGGCAGCAATGAGCAGTTCTTC
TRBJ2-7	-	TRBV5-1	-	CASSLLGQGGEQYF	TGCGCCAGCAGCCTCTTAGGGCAGGGTGGCGAGCAGTACTTC
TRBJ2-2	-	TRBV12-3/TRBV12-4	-	CASSFNSGELFF	TGTGCCAGCAGTTTTAACTCCGGGGAGCTGTTTTTT
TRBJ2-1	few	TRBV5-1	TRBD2	CASRDSGASYNEQFF	TGCGCCAGCAGGGATAGCGGGGCTTCCTACAATGAGCAGTTCTTC
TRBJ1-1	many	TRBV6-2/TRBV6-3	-	CASSYPGSTEAFF	TGTGCCAGCAGTTACCCAGGGTCCACTGAAGCTTTCTTT